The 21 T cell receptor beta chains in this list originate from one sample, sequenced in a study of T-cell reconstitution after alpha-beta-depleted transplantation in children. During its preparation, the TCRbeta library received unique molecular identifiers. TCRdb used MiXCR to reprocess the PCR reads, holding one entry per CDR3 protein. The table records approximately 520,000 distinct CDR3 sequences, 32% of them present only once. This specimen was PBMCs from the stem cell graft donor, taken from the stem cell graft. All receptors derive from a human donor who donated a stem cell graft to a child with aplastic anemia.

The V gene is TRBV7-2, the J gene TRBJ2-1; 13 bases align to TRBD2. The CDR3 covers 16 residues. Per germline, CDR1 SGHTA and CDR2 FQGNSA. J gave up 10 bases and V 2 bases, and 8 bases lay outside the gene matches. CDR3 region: CASSLSWTSGRVEQFF. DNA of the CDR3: TGTGCCAGCAGCTTAAGTTGGACTAGCGGGAGAGTGGAGCAGTTCTTC.

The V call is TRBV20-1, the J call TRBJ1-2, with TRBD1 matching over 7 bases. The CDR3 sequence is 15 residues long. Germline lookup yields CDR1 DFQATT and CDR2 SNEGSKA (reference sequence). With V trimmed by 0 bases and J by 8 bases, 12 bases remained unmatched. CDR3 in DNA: TGCAGTGCTAGAGATTGGCGGGGGACAGCGGCCGGCTACACCTTC. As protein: CSARDWRGTAAGYTF.

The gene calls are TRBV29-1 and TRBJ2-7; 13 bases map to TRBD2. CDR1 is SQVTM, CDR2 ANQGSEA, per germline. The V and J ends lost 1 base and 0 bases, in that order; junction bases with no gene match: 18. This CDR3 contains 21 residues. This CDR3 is CSVEATCQTSGRILSSYEQYF. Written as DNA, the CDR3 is TGCAGCGTTGAAGCGACTTGCCAGACTAGCGGGAGGATCCTTAGCTCCTACGAGCAGTACTTC.

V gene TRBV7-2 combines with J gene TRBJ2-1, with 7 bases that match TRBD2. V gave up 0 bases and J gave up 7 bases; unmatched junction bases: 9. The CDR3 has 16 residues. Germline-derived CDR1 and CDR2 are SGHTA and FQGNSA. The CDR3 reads CASSLAGGSGGNEQFF. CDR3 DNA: TGTGCCAGCAGCTTAGCTGGCGGGAGTGGAGGAAATGAGCAGTTCTTC.

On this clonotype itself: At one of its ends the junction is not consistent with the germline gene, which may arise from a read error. This chain's CDR3 is CASLYTEAFF. CDR3 in DNA: TGTGCCAGCCTTTACACCGAAGCTTTCTTT. V and J are TRBV6-2 or TRBV6-3 and TRBJ1-1; D ambiguous. The CDR3 is made up of 10 amino acids. Per germline, CDR1 MNHEY and CDR2 SVGEGT.

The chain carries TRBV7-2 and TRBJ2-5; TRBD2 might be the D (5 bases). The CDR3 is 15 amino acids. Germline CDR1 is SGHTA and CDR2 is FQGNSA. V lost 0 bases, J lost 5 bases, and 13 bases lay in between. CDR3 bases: TGTGCCAGCAGCTTAGCGGTCCAGCGGAGGGAGACCCAGTACTTC. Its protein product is CASSLAVQRRETQYF.

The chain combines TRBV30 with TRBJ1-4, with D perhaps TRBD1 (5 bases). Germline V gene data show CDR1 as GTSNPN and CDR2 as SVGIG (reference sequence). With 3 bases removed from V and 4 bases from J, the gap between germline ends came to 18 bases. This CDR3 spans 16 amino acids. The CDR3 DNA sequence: TGTGCCTGGAGGCGGATCCAGGGAGAGGGTAATGAAAAACTGTTTTTT. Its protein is CAWRRIQGEGNEKLFF. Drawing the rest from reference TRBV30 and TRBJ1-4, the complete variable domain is SQTIHQWPATLVQPVGSPLSLECTVEGTSNPNLYWYRQAAGRGLQLLFYSVGIGQISSEVPQNLSASRPQDRQFILSSKKLLLSDSGFYLCAWRRIQGEGNEKLFFGSGTQLSVL.

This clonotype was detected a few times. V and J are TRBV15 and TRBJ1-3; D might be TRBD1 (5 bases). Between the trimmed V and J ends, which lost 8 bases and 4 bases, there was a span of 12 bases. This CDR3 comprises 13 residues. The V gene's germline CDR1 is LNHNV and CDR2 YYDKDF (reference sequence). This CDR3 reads CATAGRDGNTIYF. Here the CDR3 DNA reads TGTGCCACCGCGGGAAGGGACGGAAACACCATATATTTT.

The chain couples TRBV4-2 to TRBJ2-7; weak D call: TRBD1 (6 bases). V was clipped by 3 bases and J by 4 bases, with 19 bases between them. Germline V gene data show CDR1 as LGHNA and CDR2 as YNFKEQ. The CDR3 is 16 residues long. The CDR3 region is CASSQRGRGALYEQYF. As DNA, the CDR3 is TGTGCCAGCAGCCAGCGTGGCAGGGGCGCATTATACGAGCAGTACTTC.

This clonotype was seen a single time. The DNA of the CDR3 is TGCAGTGCTAGGATGGGACAGGGTGGTGAAAAACTGTTTTTT. Residues: CSARMGQGGEKLFF. The chain employs TRBV20-1 and TRBJ1-4; 9 bases map to TRBD1. Germline V gene data show CDR1 as DFQATT and CDR2 as SNEGSKA (reference sequence). After removal of 3 bases from V and 7 bases from J, the junction contained 6 bases not matched to a gene. The CDR3 runs 14 residues.

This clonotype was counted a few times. Here the CDR3 DNA reads TGTGCCAGCAGTGAACCTGGGCATGAGCAGTTCTTC. Its protein product is CASSEPGHEQFF. V usage is TRBV6-4 and J usage is TRBJ2-1; D gene ambiguous. CDR1 MRHNA and CDR2 SNTAGT come from the germline V gene. The CDR3 consists of 12 residues. Trimming took 3 bases from V and 8 from J, leaving 8 bases between them.

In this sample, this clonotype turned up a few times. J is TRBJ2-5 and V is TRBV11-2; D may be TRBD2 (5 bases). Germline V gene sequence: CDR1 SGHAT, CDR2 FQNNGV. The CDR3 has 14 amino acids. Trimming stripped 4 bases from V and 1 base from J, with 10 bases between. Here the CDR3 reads CASSSRGSQETQYF. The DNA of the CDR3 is TGTGCCAGCAGCTCACGAGGGAGCCAAGAGACCCAGTACTTC.

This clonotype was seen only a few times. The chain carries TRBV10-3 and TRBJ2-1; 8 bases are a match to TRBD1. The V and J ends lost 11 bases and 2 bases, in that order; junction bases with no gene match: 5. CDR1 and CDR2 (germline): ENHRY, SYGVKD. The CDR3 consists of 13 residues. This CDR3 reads CASGQATYNEQFF. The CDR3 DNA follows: TGTGCCTCGGGACAGGCTACCTACAATGAGCAGTTCTTC.

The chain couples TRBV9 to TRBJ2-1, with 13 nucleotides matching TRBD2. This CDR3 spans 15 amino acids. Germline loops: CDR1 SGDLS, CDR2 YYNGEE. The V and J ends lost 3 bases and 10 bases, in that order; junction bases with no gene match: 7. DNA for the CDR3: TGTGCCAGCAGCGCCACCGGGACTAGCGGGAACGAGCAGTTCTTC. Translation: CASSATGTSGNEQFF. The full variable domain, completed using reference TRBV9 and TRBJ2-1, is DSGVTQTPKHLITATGQRVTLRCSPRSGDLSVYWYQQSLDQGLQFLIQYYNGEERAKGNILERFSAQQFPDLHSELNLSSLELGDSALYFCASSATGTSGNEQFFGPGTRLTVL.

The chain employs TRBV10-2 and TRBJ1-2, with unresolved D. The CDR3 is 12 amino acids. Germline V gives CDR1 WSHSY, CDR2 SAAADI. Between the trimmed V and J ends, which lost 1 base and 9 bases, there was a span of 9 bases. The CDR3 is CASSELMVSYTF. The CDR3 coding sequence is TGCGCCAGCAGTGAGTTGATGGTTAGCTACACCTTC.

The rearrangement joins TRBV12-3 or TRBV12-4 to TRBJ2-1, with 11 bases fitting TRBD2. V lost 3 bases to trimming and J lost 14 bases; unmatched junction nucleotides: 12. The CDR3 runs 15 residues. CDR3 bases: TGTGCCAGCAGTTTTAGCGGGAGGGCCTTTGGGTGGGAGTTCTTC. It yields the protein CASSFSGRAFGWEFF.

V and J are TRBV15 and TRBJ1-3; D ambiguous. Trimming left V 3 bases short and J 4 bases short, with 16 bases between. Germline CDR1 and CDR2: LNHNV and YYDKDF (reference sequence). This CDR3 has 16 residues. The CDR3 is CATSSQTRRNGNTIYF. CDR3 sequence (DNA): TGTGCCACCAGCAGCCAGACCCGGCGGAACGGAAACACCATATATTTT.

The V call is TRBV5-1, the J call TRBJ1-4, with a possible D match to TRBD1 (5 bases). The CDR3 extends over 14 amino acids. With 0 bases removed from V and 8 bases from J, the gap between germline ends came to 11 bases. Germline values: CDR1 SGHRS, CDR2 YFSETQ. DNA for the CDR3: TGCGCCAGCAGCTTGGTTCAAGGGACCGAAAAACTGTTTTTT. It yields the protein CASSLVQGTEKLFF. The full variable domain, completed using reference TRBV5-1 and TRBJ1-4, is KAGVTQTPRYLIKTRGQQVTLSCSPISGHRSVSWYQQTPGQGLQFLFEYFSETQRNKGNFPGRFSGRQFSNSRSEMNVSTLELGDSALYLCASSLVQGTEKLFFGSGTQLSVL.

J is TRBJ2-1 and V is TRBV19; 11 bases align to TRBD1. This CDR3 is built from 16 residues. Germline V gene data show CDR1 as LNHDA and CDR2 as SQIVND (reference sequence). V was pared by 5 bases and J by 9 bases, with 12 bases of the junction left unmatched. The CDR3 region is CASSPIRDRGIGEQFF. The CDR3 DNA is TGTGCCAGTAGTCCGATCCGGGACAGGGGGATAGGTGAGCAGTTCTTC.

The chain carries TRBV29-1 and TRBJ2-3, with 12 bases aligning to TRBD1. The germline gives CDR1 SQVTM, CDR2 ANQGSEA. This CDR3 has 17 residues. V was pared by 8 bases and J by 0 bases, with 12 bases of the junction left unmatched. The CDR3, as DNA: TGCAGCTCCTGGGGACAGGGGGCGATAGTTAGCACAGATACGCAGTATTTT. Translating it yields CSSWGQGAIVSTDTQYF.

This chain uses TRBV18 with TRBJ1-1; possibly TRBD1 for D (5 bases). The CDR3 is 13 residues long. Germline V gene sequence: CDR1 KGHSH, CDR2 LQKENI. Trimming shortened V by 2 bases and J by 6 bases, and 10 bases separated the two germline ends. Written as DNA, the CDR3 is TGTGCCAGCTCACCAGCAGGGAGACCTGAAGCTTTCTTT. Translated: CASSPAGRPEAFF.